These 8 T cell receptor beta chains share one sample of origin, sequenced in a study of cytomegalovirus exposure and HLA in healthy donors. Primers for the PCR totalled 60 Vbeta and 13 Jbeta. Here immunoSEQ multiplex PCR was the method, and the copy in TCRdb shows in-frame clones only, minus some. The sample contains about 170,000 clones, 80% to 90% of which appear only once. Sequenced material: PBMCs. The receptors derive from a man younger than 35 in good health and CMV-seropositive.

J is TRBJ2-7 and V is TRBV6-4, with 8 bases matching TRBD2. V lost 6 bases to trimming and J lost 2 bases; unmatched junction nucleotides: 9. CDR1 and CDR2 from the germline V gene are MRHNA and SNTAGT. This CDR3 comprises 15 residues. The CDR3 sequence: CASSAESGGAYEQYF. The CDR3, as DNA: TGTGCCAGCAGCGCAGAGAGCGGGGGCGCCTACGAGCAGTACTTC.

The J gene is TRBJ2-2, the V gene TRBV11-3, with D perhaps matching TRBD1 (5 bases). The CDR3 is made up of 16 amino acids. The V gene lost 3 bases and the J gene lost 0 bases, with 11 bases spanning the gap. The germline gives CDR1 SGHNT, CDR2 YENEEA. DNA for the CDR3: TGTGCCAGCAGCTTCCTTTCGGACACGAACACCGGGGAGCTGTTTTTT. It is translated as CASSFLSDTNTGELFF.

V is TRBV19 and J is TRBJ2-1; maybe TRBD2 (5 bases). V dropped 0 bases and J dropped 9 bases, with 15 bases sitting between them. Germline CDR1 is LNHDA and CDR2 is SQIVND (reference sequence). The CDR3 consists of 15 residues. CDR3 sequence: CASSIDSGARGEQFF. DNA for the CDR3: TGTGCCAGTAGTATAGACAGCGGCGCCCGAGGTGAGCAGTTCTTC. The variable domain in full, with the rest retrieved from reference TRBV19 and TRBJ2-1, is DGGITQSPKYLFRKEGQNVTLSCEQNLNHDAMYWYRQDPGQGLRLIYYSQIVNDFQKGDIAEGYSVSREKKESFPLTVTSAQKNPTAFYLCASSIDSGARGEQFFGPGTRLTVL.

V is TRBV10-3 and J is TRBJ2-5; D remains ambiguous. V was pared by 0 bases and J by 2 bases, with 7 bases between. Germline V CDR1 and CDR2: ENHRY, SYGVKD. The CDR3 length is 14 residues. The CDR3 DNA sequence: TGTGCCATCAGTGAGTCATTAGCTCAAGAGACCCAGTACTTC. Its translation: CAISESLAQETQYF.

This clone occurred once. The chain combines TRBV27 with TRBJ2-7; a possible D gene is TRBD1 (5 bases). Germline V gene lookup returns CDR1 MNHEY and CDR2 SMNVEV (reference sequence). V lost 4 bases to trimming and J lost 7 bases, with 17 bases between them. CDR3 length: 14 amino acids. The CDR3: CASSSRRLQGEQYF. CDR3 in DNA: TGTGCCAGCAGTTCTCGACGTCTCCAGGGAGAGCAGTACTTC.

The CDR3: CASSLQGDEQFF. Written as DNA, the CDR3 is TGTGCCAGCAGTTTGCAGGGCGATGAGCAGTTCTTC. This chain links TRBV6-5 with TRBJ2-1; TRBD1 might be the D (5 bases). The V end was cut by 4 bases, the J end by 8 bases, with 9 bases between. Germline CDR1 reads MNHEY; CDR2 reads SVGAGI. The CDR3 consists of 12 residues.

The V and J genes are TRBV11-2 and TRBJ1-2; 8 bases are a match to TRBD1. This CDR3 contains 15 residues. Germline V gene data show CDR1 as SGHAT and CDR2 as FQNNGV. J was trimmed by 3 bases and V by 3 bases; bases with no gene match: 6. The CDR3 reads CASSLGRGLDYGYTF. The CDR3, as DNA: TGTGCCAGCAGCTTGGGCAGGGGGCTTGACTATGGCTACACCTTC.

This chain links TRBV7-2 with TRBJ2-5, with D perhaps matching TRBD2 (6 bases). Germline V CDR1 and CDR2: SGHTA, FQGNSA. This CDR3 comprises 15 residues. The germline V and J ends were trimmed by 4 bases and 5 bases, with 17 bases remaining between them. The CDR3 coding sequence is TGTGCCAGCAGCTCAACGGGACTCTCTCGGGAGACCCAGTACTTC. Translating it yields CASSSTGLSRETQYF.